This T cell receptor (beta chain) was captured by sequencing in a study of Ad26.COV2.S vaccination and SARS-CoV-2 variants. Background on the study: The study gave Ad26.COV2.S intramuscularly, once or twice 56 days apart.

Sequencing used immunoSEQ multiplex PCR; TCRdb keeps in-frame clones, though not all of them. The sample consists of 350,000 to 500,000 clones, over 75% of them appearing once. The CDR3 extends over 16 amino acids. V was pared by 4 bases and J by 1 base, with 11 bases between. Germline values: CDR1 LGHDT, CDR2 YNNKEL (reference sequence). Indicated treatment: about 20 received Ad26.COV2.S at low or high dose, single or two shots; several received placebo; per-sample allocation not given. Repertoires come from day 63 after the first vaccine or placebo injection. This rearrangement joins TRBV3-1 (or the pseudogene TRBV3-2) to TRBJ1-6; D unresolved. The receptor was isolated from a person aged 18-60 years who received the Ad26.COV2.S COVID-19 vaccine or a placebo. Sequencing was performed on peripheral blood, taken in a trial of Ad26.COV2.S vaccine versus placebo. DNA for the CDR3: TGTGCCAGCAGCCCAGCCCCTGCGTCCTATAATTCACCCCTCCACTTT. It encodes CASSPAPASYNSPLHF.